These 24 T cell receptor beta chains came from one sample sequenced in a study of shared clonotypes between healthy human individuals. Using immunoSEQ multiplex PCR, the repertoire was profiled, and TCRdb retains in-frame clones only, with some absent. The sample records around 690,000 clones, 80% to 95% being singletons. The material sequenced was memory CD8+ T cells from PBMCs. Subset noted: CD45RO+ cells pooled with CCR7-negative TemRA cells. Receptors originate from a man between 18 and 29 years old in good health. Some clones in this sample may be carry-over from other donors' samples.

The chain combines TRBV15 with TRBJ2-2; 8 bases agree with TRBD1. V lost 1 base and J lost 6; bases outside the gene matches: 7. The length of the CDR3 is 16 residues. Per germline, CDR1 LNHNV and CDR2 YYDKDF (reference sequence). CDR3 residues: CATSRGTGTDAGELFF. The CDR3 DNA reads TGTGCCACCAGCAGAGGGACAGGGACTGACGCCGGGGAGCTGTTTTTT.

The rearrangement links TRBV27 to TRBJ2-1, with D possibly being TRBD1 or TRBD2 (5 bases each). Trimming pared 5 bases from V and 4 bases from J, leaving 18 bases between. CDR1 is MNHEY, CDR2 SMNVEV, per germline (reference sequence). The CDR3 runs 16 residues. The CDR3 DNA reads as TGTGCCAGCAGTCCCAGCTCCGGGGACCGGTACAATGAGCAGTTCTTC. Translated, it gives CASSPSSGDRYNEQFF.

The CDR3 sequence is CASSHPRVRTGELFF. The CDR3 nucleotides are TGTGCCAGCAGCCACCCCCGGGTGCGCACCGGGGAGCTGTTTTTT. The V gene is TRBV28, the J gene TRBJ2-2; D ambiguous. The CDR3 totals 15 residues. The V end lost 6 bases, the J end lost 4 bases, and 15 bases lay between the germline ends. From germline, CDR1 is MDHEN and CDR2 SYDVKM.

The chain joins TRBV6-1 to TRBJ1-3; tentative D call: TRBD1 (6 bases). Germline CDR1 is MNHNS and CDR2 is SASEGT. This CDR3 comprises 15 residues. Trimming took off 4 bases at V and 2 bases at J, with 12 bases between the two ends. CDR3 nucleotide sequence: TGTGCCAGCAGTGTTATCAGGGGAGCTGGAAACACCATATATTTT. It is translated as CASSVIRGAGNTIYF.

The count of this clone is one. V is TRBV4-1 and J is TRBJ1-2; 8 bases match TRBD1. The CDR3 length is 14 residues. The V segment lost 6 bases and the J segment 8 bases; nucleotides outside the gene matches: 11. Germline CDR1 MGHRA, CDR2 YSYEKL. The CDR3 region is CASRDRVQRQGYTF. In nucleotides, the CDR3 is TGCGCCAGCAGGGACAGGGTGCAGAGGCAGGGCTACACCTTC.

The chain joins TRBV30 to TRBJ2-7, with D possibly being TRBD2 (6 bases). The V gene lost 5 bases and the J gene lost 5 bases, with 19 bases spanning the gap. The CDR3 is 14 residues long. Germline CDR1 GTSNPN, CDR2 SVGIG (reference sequence). The CDR3 loop is CAWAPGRGGDEQYF. The CDR3 DNA reads as TGTGCCTGGGCACCGGGACGAGGAGGGGACGAGCAGTACTTC.

CDR3 in amino acids: CASSWGTGAYEQYF. In DNA form, the CDR3 reads TGTGCCAGCAGCTGGGGGACAGGGGCCTACGAGCAGTACTTC. The genes are TRBV11-2 and TRBJ2-7, with 10 nucleotides matching TRBD1. V gave up 4 bases and J gave up 2 bases; unmatched junction bases: 2. The CDR3 has 14 amino acids. Germline assignment: CDR1 SGHAT and CDR2 FQNNGV.

The chain combines TRBV4-1 with TRBJ1-1; perhaps TRBD1 as D (6 bases). CDR3 length: 16 residues. Germline-derived CDR1 and CDR2 are MGHRA and YSYEKL. The V gene lost 0 bases and the J gene lost 1 base, with 12 bases spanning the gap. CDR3 region: CASSQDGGGRNTEAFF. The CDR3 region has the DNA TGCGCCAGCAGCCAAGATGGAGGGGGTAGGAACACTGAAGCTTTCTTT.

This chain joins TRBV9 and TRBJ1-4, with D perhaps matching TRBD1 (6 bases). The germline V gene has CDR1 SGDLS and CDR2 YYNGEE. Trimming took 6 bases from V and 5 from J, leaving 17 bases between them. The CDR3 spans 15 residues. The CDR3 sequence: CASNPGGGLNEKLFF. For the CDR3, the DNA is TGTGCCAGCAACCCGGGTGGGGGCCTCAATGAAAAACTGTTTTTT. The variable domain in full, completed from reference TRBV9 and TRBJ1-4, reads DSGVTQTPKHLITATGQRVTLRCSPRSGDLSVYWYQQSLDQGLQFLIQYYNGEERAKGNILERFSAQQFPDLHSELNLSSLELGDSALYFCASNPGGGLNEKLFFGSGTQLSVL.

The chain couples TRBV7-6 to TRBJ2-3, with D possibly matching TRBD1 (5 bases). The CDR3 runs to 16 residues. V was cut by 5 bases and J by 6 bases, with 21 bases left in between. Germline CDR1 is SGHVS and CDR2 is FNYEAQ. The CDR3 nucleotides read TGTGCCAGCAGCCCGCCATTGGGGCCCGTAGAGGATACGCAGTATTTT. Its protein is CASSPPLGPVEDTQYF.

The CDR3 protein is CASSGLAGGHEQFF. CDR3 bases: TGTGCCAGCAGTGGACTAGCGGGAGGGCATGAGCAGTTCTTC. The chain is built from TRBV27 and TRBJ2-1; 15 bases line up with TRBD2. The length of the CDR3 is 14 residues. Germline lookup yields CDR1 MNHEY and CDR2 SMNVEV (reference sequence). Trimming cost V 5 bases and J 8 bases; bases outside gene matches: 1.

The chain uses TRBV28 and TRBJ1-4; TRBD1 aligns across 12 bases. Germline V gene data show CDR1 as MDHEN and CDR2 as SYDVKM. V shed 6 bases and J 7 bases; nucleotides not matched to a gene: 3. This CDR3 comprises 14 residues. The CDR3 loop is CASRGTGGAEKLFF. Written as DNA, the CDR3 is TGTGCCAGCAGGGGGACAGGGGGCGCTGAAAAACTGTTTTTT.

Here the CDR3 reads CASSHRGGQGLQGTQYF. The CDR3 bases are TGCGCCAGCAGTCACCGCGGGGGACAGGGTCTACAGGGTACCCAGTACTTC. J is TRBJ2-5 and V is TRBV23-1; 9 bases agree with TRBD1. TRBV23-1 is marked as an open reading frame, function uncertain. Trimming took 3 bases from V and 8 from J; bases not matched to a gene: 16. This CDR3 comprises 17 residues.

V gene TRBV15 combines with J gene TRBJ2-5, with D perhaps TRBD1 or TRBD2 (5 bases each). Per the germline V gene, CDR1 is LNHNV and CDR2 is YYDKDF (reference sequence). The length of the CDR3 is 19 residues. V was shortened by 2 bases and J by 4 bases, with 26 bases between the two germline ends. The CDR3 DNA is TGTGCCACCAGCAGACAAAACGCGAGAGGGGTGTCGGGATTAGAGACCCAGTACTTC. As protein: CATSRQNARGVSGLETQYF.

This clone occurred once. The V and J genes are TRBV9 and TRBJ2-7; 7 bases agree with TRBD2. V lost 3 bases to trimming and J lost 4 bases; unmatched junction nucleotides: 7. This CDR3 is built from 14 residues. Germline assignment: CDR1 SGDLS and CDR2 YYNGEE. The CDR3 DNA reads TGTGCCAGCAGCGAGGGAGGGGCAGGTTACGAGCAGTACTTC. As protein: CASSEGGAGYEQYF.

The chain links TRBV5-6 to TRBJ1-2, with a tentative D call TRBD1 (5 bases). The germline V and J ends were trimmed by 4 bases and 6 bases, with 16 bases remaining between them. Germline V gene sequence: CDR1 SGHDT, CDR2 YYEEEE. The CDR3 totals 14 residues. The CDR3, as DNA: TGTGCCAGCAGCCCCGCGTGGGGGACGGATGGCTACACCTTC. It is translated as CASSPAWGTDGYTF.

This clone showed up just once. The V call is TRBV28, the J call TRBJ2-7; tentative D call: TRBD2 (6 bases). The CDR3 spans 12 residues. CDR1 is MDHEN and CDR2 is SYDVKM in the germline V gene. Trimming took 5 bases from V and 7 from J, leaving 12 bases between them. CDR3 amino acids: CASSTGLWEQYF. The CDR3 nucleotides read TGTGCCAGCAGTACGGGACTTTGGGAGCAGTACTTC.

This clone was recorded once. The chain couples TRBV5-6 to TRBJ2-7; 7 bases line up with TRBD2. The CDR3 spans 15 residues. The V segment lost 3 bases and the J segment 0 bases; nucleotides outside the gene matches: 6. Germline lookup yields CDR1 SGHDT and CDR2 YYEEEE. The CDR3 reads CASSSKLAISYEQYF. CDR3 DNA: TGTGCCAGCAGCTCGAAACTAGCGATCTCCTACGAGCAGTACTTC. The full variable domain, its missing parts supplied by reference TRBV5-6 and TRBJ2-7, is DAGVTQSPTHLIKTRGQQVTLRCSPKSGHDTVSWYQQALGQGPQFIFQYYEEEERQRGNFPDRFSGHQFPNYSSELNVNALLLGDSALYLCASSSKLAISYEQYFGPGTRLTVT.

This clone has just one count. The rearrangement joins TRBV30 to TRBJ2-3, with TRBD2 matching 9 bases. Germline CDR1 is GTSNPN and CDR2 is SVGIG (reference sequence). The CDR3 is 15 residues long. V lost 3 bases, J lost 7 bases, and 11 bases stayed unmatched. This CDR3 is CAWRSLREGLNTQYF. The CDR3 bases are TGTGCCTGGAGGTCACTGCGGGAGGGCTTGAATACGCAGTATTTT. Complete variable domain (other parts from reference TRBV30 and TRBJ2-3): SQTIHQWPATLVQPVGSPLSLECTVEGTSNPNLYWYRQAAGRGLQLLFYSVGIGQISSEVPQNLSASRPQDRQFILSSKKLLLSDSGFYLCAWRSLREGLNTQYFGPGTRLTVL.

The chain joins TRBV29-1 to TRBJ1-2, with D perhaps matching TRBD1 (5 bases). Germline V lookup: CDR1 SQVTM, CDR2 ANQGSEA. V dropped 8 bases and J dropped 6 bases, with 13 bases sitting between them. This CDR3 has 11 amino acids. CDR3 sequence (DNA): TGCAGCTTTCTCGGGGCGGATGGCTACACCTTC. Translation gives CSFLGADGYTF.

The table lists this clone with a count of one. This sequence joins TRBV7-3 and TRBJ2-3; tentatively, D is TRBD2 (5 bases). This CDR3 is built from 15 residues. Trimming cost V 5 bases and J 2 bases, with 14 bases left between them. Germline CDR1 and CDR2: SGHTA and FQGTGA. In DNA form, the CDR3 reads TGTGCCAGCAGCCCTAGCATGGGTGCCACAGATACGCAGTATTTT. It is translated as CASSPSMGATDTQYF.

V and J are TRBV15 and TRBJ2-5; a weak D match, TRBD2 (5 bases). Germline values: CDR1 LNHNV, CDR2 YYDKDF (reference sequence). This CDR3 spans 16 amino acids. Trimming pared 0 bases from V and 4 bases from J, leaving 15 bases between. The CDR3 bases are TGTGCCACCAGCAGAGATGGCTGGACTCAAGGAGAGACCCAGTACTTC. As protein: CATSRDGWTQGETQYF. The complete variable domain, with remaining parts taken from reference TRBV15 and TRBJ2-5, reads DAMVIQNPRYQVTQFGKPVTLSCSQTLNHNVMYWYQQKSSQAPKLLFHYYDKDFNNEADTPDNFQSRRPNTSFCFLDIRSPGLGDTAMYLCATSRDGWTQGETQYFGPGTRLLVL.

The chain is built from TRBV4-1 and TRBJ1-4; 7 positions agree with TRBD1. With 0 bases clipped from V and 5 bases from J, the junction kept 12 bases outside the gene matches. This CDR3 region has 18 residues. The germline V gene encodes CDR1 MGHRA and CDR2 YSYEKL. The CDR3 DNA reads TGCGCCAGCAGCCAAGAGCGGGACAGAAAGGTAAAAAATGAAAAACTGTTTTTT. Protein: CASSQERDRKVKNEKLFF.

This chain uses TRBV11-2 with TRBJ1-4; D might be TRBD1 (5 bases). The germline V gene encodes CDR1 SGHAT and CDR2 FQNNGV. V dropped 4 bases and J dropped 0 bases, with 9 bases sitting between them. This CDR3 spans 15 amino acids. CDR3 loop: CASSSHRSTNEKLFF. The CDR3 DNA reads as TGTGCCAGCAGCTCCCACAGGTCAACTAATGAAAAACTGTTTTTT.